This T cell receptor (beta chain) is from a study of sequential checkpoint blockade in melanoma (dated by TCRdb to about 2019). For context, the study as a whole: Patients were randomized 1:1 to first-line nivolumab followed by ipilimumab (arm A) or ipilimumab followed by nivolumab (arm B). Maintenance nivolumab came after both trial sequences. The full study reports these points: The response-prediction model combining TCR metrics and mutation burden needs validation in larger, independent patient cohorts.

Of note for this clone: No antigen is known for it. Per-base qualities were not stored, and no clone one base away is much larger.

The immunoSEQ Assay was used to immunosequence TCRbeta CDR3 regions from genomic DNA. Genomic DNA was amplified by bias-controlled multiplex PCR before high-throughput sequencing. The study's own analysis went as follows. To quantify the absolute abundance of each unique TCRbeta CDR3 region, the sequences were collapsed and filtered. Clonality was defined as 1 minus Pielou's evenness and was calculated using productive rearrangements only. Clones with significantly greater frequencies in on-treatment versus baseline samples were identified using a previously published method. TCRdb retrieved this table from immuneACCESS and kept in-frame rearrangements only. Not all clones are present; in checked studies, unresolved V genes account for under half, and no reason is known for the remainder. Clonal size and the V and J genes are those of that table, whereas D and trimming came from the DNA. This sample gives about 22,000 clones in total; roughly 80% of them show up just once. The ten largest clones capture about 9.5% of the sample.

V is pruned by 1 base and J by 4 bases, leaving 2 bases of the junction without a gene match. CDR1 and CDR2 (SGHTA, FQGNSA) derive from the germline V gene. The CDR3 spans 15 residues, from the cysteine through the phenylalanine. Here the CDR3 DNA is all that survives: 45 bases in frame from base 1. This specimen's treatment or condition label, per the study, means: randomized to nivolumab then ipilimumab (arm A) or the reverse (arm B). Prior DNA-damaging chemotherapy had not been received by any trial patient. A FACS Aria II flow cytometer was used to sort live CD3+CD8+ cells that were negative for CD19 and CD56 from thawed PBMCs. Samples came from patients with melanoma in CheckMate 064, a randomized, open-label phase II trial of sequential checkpoint blockade. Peripheral blood mononuclear cells were collected by leukapheresis, purified with Ficoll-Paque, and frozen in human serum with around 9.8% DMSO. Purity of sorted blood CD3+CD8+ cells was verified at >95% immediately after sorting, followed by DNA extraction.

The receptor comes from a human donor with melanoma. The rearrangement combines TRBV7-2 with TRBJ2-5; 11 central nucleotides agree with TRBD2. Specimen: CD8+ T cells sorted from blood (inferred from file names), collected from a patient given nivolumab and ipilimumab in sequence. The CDR3 is CASSLGLAGIETQYF. The DNA is TGTGCCAGCAGCTTAGGACTAGCGGGGATAGAGACCCAGTACTTC.